This T cell receptor beta chain is from a study of shared clonotypes between healthy human individuals. Study-wide background: A couple of female and a few male donors aged 18 to 49 were enrolled.

Profiled with immunoSEQ multiplex PCR; TCRdb holds only in-frame clones, not every one. The table lists about 1.5 million clones, approximately 98% of them singletons. The CDR3 has 13 residues. The germline V gene has CDR1 SGHTA and CDR2 FQGNSA. Trimming cost V 8 bases and J 2 bases, with 10 bases left between them. This chain joins TRBV7-2 and TRBJ2-1; D possibly corresponds to TRBD1 (7 bases). The TCR was taken from a young man in good health. Material for sequencing was naive CD4+ T cells sorted from blood. Noted subset: CD45RA+ positively selected. CDR3 nucleotides: TGTGCCAGCGGCAGGGGGGCCTACAATGAGCAGTTCTTC. It codes for CASGRGAYNEQFF.